The rows below give T cell receptor beta chains drawn from one sample of a study of neoadjuvant anti-PD-1 for oral cavity cancer. Some clones are missing from TCRdb's copy, which holds only in-frame ones; the method was immunoSEQ multiplex PCR. This sample carries some 16,000 clones, 55% to 70% of them seen once, and the ten largest clones take about 2.7%. The sample consisted of PBMCs, taken before nivolumab (anti-PD-1) treatment. All receptors derive from a person aged 35-79 years with oral cavity squamous cell carcinoma. Each CDR3 is given with its conserved first and last residue. The order of the fields is D gene, V gene, J gene, clone size, CDR3 length, CDR3 DNA, CDR3 protein. A D gene is named only where the DNA matches it firmly. Only some rows state a clone size, as once, few, many or a class for expanded clones.

>TRBD1|TRBV6-1|TRBJ1-5|once|17
TGTGCCAGCAGTGAGCCCGGGACAGGATGGGGGAATCAGCCCCAGCATTTT
CASSEPGTGWGNQPQHF
>TRBD2|TRBV4-2|TRBJ2-1|-|15
TGTGCCAGCAGCCCCCCGACTAGCGGGATGAATGAGCAGTTCTTC
CASSPPTSGMNEQFF
>TRBD2|TRBV11-2|TRBJ2-3|-|17
TGTGCCAGCAGCCTAAGGGGAGCGGGAGGGCCTGAAGATACGCAGTATTTT
CASSLRGAGGPEDTQYF
>-|TRBV5-4|TRBJ1-1|-|13
TGTGCCAGCAGCCTGGAGGTCAACACTGAAGCTTTCTTT
CASSLEVNTEAFF
>-|TRBV5-1|TRBJ2-2|few|15
TGCGCCAGCAGCTGGAAGGGAGAAGACACCGGGGAGCTGTTTTTT
CASSWKGEDTGELFF
>-|TRBV14|TRBJ2-3|-|17
TGTGCCAGCAGCCAAGAAGAACTACCCCTAGCCGGAGATACGCAGTATTTT
CASSQEELPLAGDTQYF
>TRBD2|TRBV9|TRBJ2-7|-|15
TGTGCCAGCAGCCCGGGGGGAGGGAGCTCCTACGAGCAGTACTTC
CASSPGGGSSYEQYF
>TRBD2|TRBV6-6|TRBJ2-5|-|13
TGTGCCAGCAGCCCGAGCGGGGAGCAGACCCAGTACTTC
CASSPSGEQTQYF
>TRBD2|TRBV28|TRBJ2-7|-|19
TGTGCCAGCAGTTTTATCCTAGCGGGAGGGCCCAACTACGACTACGAGCAGTACTTC
CASSFILAGGPNYDYEQYF
>TRBD1|TRBV9|TRBJ1-1|-|15
TGTGCCAGCAGCCCAGGGGGTACAGTGAACACTGAAGCTTTCTTT
CASSPGGTVNTEAFF
>-|TRBV25-1|TRBJ1-2|-|12
TGTGCCAGCACTACAGGGTCTTCGAGCTACACCTTC
CASTTGSSSYTF
>TRBD2|TRBV9|TRBJ2-1|-|14
TGTGCCAGCAGCCGGACTAGCGGGAGTGGTGAGCAGTTCTTC
CASSRTSGSGEQFF
>TRBD2|TRBV11-3|TRBJ2-7|-|11
TGTGCCAGCAGCGGCGGGGGGGAGCAGTACTTC
CASSGGGEQYF
>-|TRBV15|TRBJ1-5|-|12
TGTGCCACCAGCAGAGATTTGCAGCCCCAGCATTTT
CATSRDLQPQHF
>TRBD1|TRBV5-8|TRBJ2-4|few|13
TGTGCCAGCAGCAAACCACCGGGACAGGGAAGTGCCTTC
CASSKPPGQGSAF
>TRBD1|TRBV2|TRBJ2-7|-|14
TGTGCCAGCAGCCCCGGGGGACAGGTCTACGAGCAGTACTTC
CASSPGGQVYEQYF
>-|TRBV19|TRBJ2-3|-|13
TGTGCCAGTAGTATCCCCCTCACAGATACGCAGTATTTT
CASSIPLTDTQYF
>-|TRBV21-1|TRBJ1-2|-|14
TGTGCCAGCAGCACACAGGGAGCTAACTATGGCTACACCTTC
CASSTQGANYGYTF
>-|TRBV19|TRBJ2-7|few|14
TGTGCCAGTAGTATAGATCCCTTCCAAGGGAAGCAGTACTTC
CASSIDPFQGKQYF
>-|TRBV5-1|TRBJ1-4|-|14
TGCGCCAGCAGCTTCACCACAACTAATGAAAAACTGTTTTTT
CASSFTTTNEKLFF
>TRBD2|TRBV10-2|TRBJ2-5|-|14
TGCGCCTCCTCCGGGACTAGCGGGAGGGAGACCCAGTACTTC
CASSGTSGRETQYF
>-|TRBV2|TRBJ2-3|-|14
TGTGCCAGCAGTGCGGAGGGGCGCCCAGATACGCAGTATTTT
CASSAEGRPDTQYF
>TRBD2|TRBV2|TRBJ2-3|-|16
TGTGCCAGCAGTCCGCCGGGACTACAAAACACAGATACGCAGTATTTT
CASSPPGLQNTDTQYF
>-|TRBV5-1|TRBJ2-3|-|14
TGCGCCAGCAGCCGGCGGATCAGCTTAGATACGCAGTATTTT
CASSRRISLDTQYF
>TRBD2|TRBV25-1|TRBJ2-5|-|16
TGTGCCAGCAGTGGGGGGGCGACTAGCGGCCAAGAGACCCAGTACTTC
CASSGGATSGQETQYF
>-|TRBV6-6|TRBJ1-5|-|16
TGTGCCAGCGGGAGTCTGGGGCAGGGGAACAATCAGCCCCAGCATTTT
CASGSLGQGNNQPQHF
>TRBD2|TRBV6-1|TRBJ2-7|-|14
TGTGCCAGCAGTGGGGAGGGAAGAAGCATTGGGCAGTACTTC
CASSGEGRSIGQYF
>TRBD1|TRBV2|TRBJ1-4|-|15
TGTGCCAGCAGAGACAGGGGGGCCGGTAATGAAAAACTGTTTTTT
CASRDRGAGNEKLFF
>TRBD1|TRBV7-8|TRBJ2-2|-|15
TGTGCCAGCAGCCCGGGGACAGGGAACACCGGGGAGCTGTTTTTT
CASSPGTGNTGELFF
>-|TRBV5-4|TRBJ2-7|-|13
TGTGCCAGCAGCTCGCCCAGCTCCTACGAGCAGTACTTC
CASSSPSSYEQYF
>TRBD2|TRBV30|TRBJ2-1|-|14
TGTGCCTGGAGTCCCGGGACTAGGTTGGGTGAGCAGTTCTTC
CAWSPGTRLGEQFF
>TRBD1|TRBV9|TRBJ1-4|-|15
TGTGCCAGCAGCGCCAGACAGGGGACTAATGAAAAACTGTTTTTT
CASSARQGTNEKLFF
>-|TRBV9|TRBJ2-1|few|16
TGTGCCAGCAGCGTAGGAAGGGACCCTTCCTACAATGAGCAGTTCTTC
CASSVGRDPSYNEQFF
>-|TRBV10-2|TRBJ2-7|few|14
TGCGCCAGCAGTGAGGGACAGGGAGGGTACGAGCAGTACTTC
CASSEGQGGYEQYF
>TRBD2|TRBV29-1|TRBJ2-5|-|15
TGCAGCGTTGGGTTTGGTAGCGGGAGTTCCGAGACCCAGTACTTC
CSVGFGSGSSETQYF